A single TCR beta chain is shown here with its context. The germline gives CDR1 LGHNA, CDR2 YSLEER. The CDR3 has 16 residues. Trimming cost V 0 bases and J 6 bases, with 16 bases left between them. The sample originates from a study of control samples from healthy donors and cancer patients. The data were produced by immunoSEQ multiplex PCR, yet TCRdb's version contains in-frame clones alone and is incomplete. Of about 130,000 clones in the sample, 75% to 95% were seen once. Sequenced material: blood. V usage is TRBV4-3 and J usage is TRBJ2-3, with TRBD1 as a possible D gene (5 bases). This receptor was taken from a man aged 18 to 30 in good health. CDR3 amino acids: CASSQEGPGSADTQYF. In DNA, the CDR3 is TGCGCCAGCAGCCAAGAAGGGCCAGGGTCAGCCGATACGCAGTATTTT.